This T cell receptor beta chain was obtained from a study of PD-L1 blockade in urothelial cancer. As for the study in general: Patients' atezolizumab regimen, 1,200 mg intravenously every 3 weeks, began at some point between 2013 and 2015. Blood samples contained a median about 130,000 T cells. Samples of blood were analyzed 3 weeks (second dose) and 6 weeks after treatment start.

Time point of the sample: pretreatment peripheral blood. Concerning this clone itself: The antigen is not known.

Whole-study findings and limits: Tumor-associated clones in the blood of durable-benefit patients grew more at 3 weeks.

V dropped 8 bases and J dropped 7 bases, with 21 bases sitting between them. The CDR3 runs 15 residues. Per germline, CDR1 SGHAT and CDR2 FQNNGV. Sequencing was performed with immunoSEQ multiplex PCR; in TCRdb, only in-frame clones are kept and a portion is missing. The repertoire includes some 120,000 clones, around 85% of them detected once, and 3.2% sits in the top ten. The rearrangement uses TRBV11-2 and TRBJ2-1; a possible D gene is TRBD1 (6 bases). The TCR comes from a man aged 50-60 years with urothelial cancer. Sequences were derived from PBMCs, sampled around atezolizumab (anti-PD-L1) treatment. CDR3 amino acids: CASASEGVIGNEQFF. The CDR3 bases are TGTGCCAGCGCCTCTGAGGGGGTTATTGGGAATGAGCAGTTCTTC.